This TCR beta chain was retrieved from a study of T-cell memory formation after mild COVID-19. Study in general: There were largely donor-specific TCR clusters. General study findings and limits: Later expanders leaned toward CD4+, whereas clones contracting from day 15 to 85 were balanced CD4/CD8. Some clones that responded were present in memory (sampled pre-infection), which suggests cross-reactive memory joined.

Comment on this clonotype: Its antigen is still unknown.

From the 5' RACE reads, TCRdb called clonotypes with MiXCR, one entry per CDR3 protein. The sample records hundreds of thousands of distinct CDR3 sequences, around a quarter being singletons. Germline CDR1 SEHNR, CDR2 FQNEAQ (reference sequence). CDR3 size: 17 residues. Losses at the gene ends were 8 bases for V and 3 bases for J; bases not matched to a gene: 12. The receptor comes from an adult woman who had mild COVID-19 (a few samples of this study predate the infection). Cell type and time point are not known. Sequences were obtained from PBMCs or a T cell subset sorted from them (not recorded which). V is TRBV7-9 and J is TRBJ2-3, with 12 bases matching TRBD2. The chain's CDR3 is CASLASGGEIRTDTQYF. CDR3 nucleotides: TGTGCCAGCCTGGCTAGCGGGGGGGAAATAAGGACAGATACGCAGTATTTT. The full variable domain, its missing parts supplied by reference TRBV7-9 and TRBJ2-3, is DTGVSQNPRHKITKRGQNVTFRCDPISEHNRLYWYRQTLGQGPEFLTYFQNEAQLEKSRLLSDRFSAERPKGSFSTLEIQRTEQGDSAMYLCASLASGGEIRTDTQYFGPGTRLTVL.